This entry lists 24 T cell receptor beta chains sequenced from one sample in a study of synovial regulatory T cells in juvenile arthritis (dated by TCRdb to the mid-2010s). Library preparation employed the immunoSEQ multiplex PCR assay. What TCRdb holds here is the immuneACCESS table cut down to in-frame rearrangements. Part of the clones is not present; checked against another copy, under half of the missing clones reflect an unresolved V gene, and the others are unexplained. The record for this sample contains 5,000 to 8,000 clones. The ten top clones hold 0.5% to 0.65% of the sample. The material sequenced was Treg cells from blood. The cell subset or site label corresponds to: remaining (HLA-DR-negative) circulating blood Treg cells. Every receptor here comes from a donor between 2 and 29 years old with juvenile idiopathic arthritis.

This chain uses TRBV18 with TRBJ1-1; TCRdb gives TRBD1 as the D gene, but with no DNA this cannot be confirmed. This CDR3 spans 12 amino acids. No DNA is listed. The V gene's germline CDR1 is KGHSH and CDR2 LQKENI. The CDR3 sequence is CASSPEQGKAFF. The complete variable domain, with remaining parts taken from reference TRBV18 and TRBJ1-1, reads NAGVMQNPRHLVRRRGQEARLRCSPMKGHSHVYWYRQLPEEGLKFMVYLQKENIIDESGMPKERFSAEFPKEGPSILRIQQVVRGDSAAYFCASSPEQGKAFFGQGTRLTVV.

The chain couples TRBV4-2 to TRBJ2-3; as DNA is missing, the TRBD2 call by TCRdb cannot be tested. Germline V CDR1 and CDR2: LGHNA, YNFKEQ. CDR3 length: 14 residues. DNA is not on record. CDR3 protein: CASSYGLDTDTQYF.

By frequency, this clone is medium-sized. This chain joins TRBV6-6 and TRBJ1-2. The germline V gene encodes CDR1 MNHNY and CDR2 SVGAGI (reference sequence). CDR3 length: 13 residues. No coding sequence is recorded. The CDR3 is CASRLDGGYGYTF.

The chain links TRBV2 to TRBJ2-1; TCRdb gives TRBD2 as the D gene, but with no DNA this cannot be confirmed. CDR1 is SNHLY, CDR2 FYNNEI, per germline. The CDR3 is 15 amino acids. The record lacks a DNA sequence. Here the CDR3 reads CASSGRTGAYNEQFF.

The V call is TRBV10-2, the J call TRBJ2-5. This CDR3 is built from 11 residues. No nucleotide data were recorded. CDR1 and CDR2 (germline): WSHSY, SAAADI. This CDR3 reads CASSEKETQYF.

V is TRBV5-1 and J is TRBJ2-3; absent DNA, TCRdb's TRBD2 call cannot be checked. This CDR3 is 17 amino acids long. No nucleotide data were recorded. CDR1 SGHRS and CDR2 YFSETQ come from the germline V gene. CDR3 sequence reads: CASSVRTSGGSTDTQYF.

The chain joins TRBV7-9 to TRBJ2-4. This CDR3 spans 12 amino acids. Only the protein sequence is given. Per germline, CDR1 SEHNR and CDR2 FQNEAQ (reference sequence). The CDR3 sequence: CASSSVWGIQYF.

The chain employs TRBV5-4 and TRBJ1-6. From germline, CDR1 is SGHNT and CDR2 YYREEE (reference sequence). The CDR3 covers 15 residues. No DNA has been recorded. The CDR3 is CASSPTGGYNSPLHF.

This chain links TRBV6-1 with TRBJ2-5; TCRdb names TRBD2, which stays unverified in the absence of DNA. There are 13 residues in the CDR3. There is no recorded DNA. CDR1 is MNHNS, CDR2 SASEGT, per germline. CDR3 amino acids: CASRSGGWETQYF.

The chain has TRBV18 and TRBJ2-1; with no DNA, the TCRdb D assignment of TRBD2 cannot be verified. The CDR3 is 15 amino acids. The DNA is not on file. Germline CDR1 and CDR2: KGHSH and LQKENI. CDR3 in amino acids: CASSPPGTHYNEQFF.

V and J are TRBV5-4 and TRBJ2-7; the D call of TRBD2 rests on TCRdb alone, since no DNA is present to check it. This CDR3 contains 14 residues. No DNA is listed. Germline CDR1 SGHNT, CDR2 YYREEE (reference sequence). The CDR3 is CASSLGSGSYEQYF.

The genes are TRBV5-1 and TRBJ1-1; checking the TCRdb D call of TRBD1 is not possible without DNA. Per germline, CDR1 SGHRS and CDR2 YFSETQ. This CDR3 is 15 amino acids long. The nucleotide record is missing. CDR3 in amino acids: CASSLRQGRDTEAFF.

The chain links TRBV6-6 to TRBJ1-2; with no DNA, the TCRdb D assignment of TRBD1 cannot be verified. This CDR3 is 13 amino acids long. The coding DNA is unavailable. Germline V gene lookup returns CDR1 MNHNY and CDR2 SVGAGI (reference sequence). The CDR3 here is CASSPGGRGSHTF.

The genes are TRBV4-1 and TRBJ1-5. The CDR3 loop spans 15 amino acids. Nucleotide data are not available. CDR1 is MGHRA and CDR2 is YSYEKL in the germline V gene. Here the CDR3 reads CASSQDLTRGQPQHF.

The chain is built from TRBV27 and TRBJ2-5. The CDR3 covers 13 residues. A DNA sequence was not provided. Germline V lookup: CDR1 MNHEY, CDR2 SMNVEV (reference sequence). This chain's CDR3 is CASSFVDRETQYF.

The chain recombines TRBV18 with TRBJ2-5. The CDR3 is 16 residues long. No DNA sequence was recorded. Looked up from germline, CDR1 is KGHSH and CDR2 is LQKENI. The CDR3 spells CASSKETDGTQETQYF.

The genes are TRBV28 and TRBJ2-5; TCRdb's D call of TRBD2 is untestable without DNA. The CDR3 has 13 amino acids. The protein alone is recorded here. Germline values: CDR1 MDHEN, CDR2 SYDVKM. This chain's CDR3 is CASRTGLLETQYF.

V and J are TRBV27 and TRBJ2-6; TCRdb's D call, TRBD2, is unchecked because there is no DNA. The V gene's germline CDR1 is MNHEY and CDR2 SMNVEV (reference sequence). CDR3 length: 18 residues. No DNA is recorded. The CDR3 region is CASSLLEGHLSGANVLTF.

This chain joins TRBV5-1 and TRBJ1-2. Germline V CDR1 and CDR2: SGHRS, YFSETQ. This CDR3 is 18 amino acids long. DNA for this receptor is not on file. CDR3 residues: CASSPSGPAAGSNYGYTF.

The V and J genes are TRBV10-2 and TRBJ2-4; the D call from TCRdb, TRBD2, cannot be confirmed without DNA. This CDR3 is built from 22 residues. DNA was not recorded. Germline V CDR1 and CDR2: WSHSY, SAAADI. The CDR3 is CASSESILSQGLAGVGGNIQYF.

The chain is built from TRBV7-2 and TRBJ1-6; TCRdb outputs TRBD1, but without DNA this stays unchecked. Looked up from germline, CDR1 is SGHTA and CDR2 is FQGNSA. This CDR3 comprises 17 residues. No DNA has been recorded. The CDR3 reads CASSIDRVLSYNSPLHF.

The chain uses TRBV5-4 and TRBJ1-1. The length of the CDR3 is 15 residues. No DNA has been recorded. Germline lookup yields CDR1 SGHNT and CDR2 YYREEE (reference sequence). CDR3 loop: CASSPRRWAPLEAFF.

This rearrangement joins TRBV14 to TRBJ2-5; checking the TCRdb D call of TRBD1 is not possible without DNA. CDR1 is SGHDN, CDR2 FVKESK, per germline. This CDR3 spans 17 amino acids. The entry carries no DNA sequence. CDR3 region: CASSQEGAQGRQETQYF.

The chain uses TRBV9 and TRBJ2-6; TCRdb selects TRBD1, and the lack of DNA leaves this call unchecked. This CDR3 region has 17 residues. The DNA is unrecorded. Germline values: CDR1 SGDLS, CDR2 YYNGEE. The CDR3 here is CASARGTGPSGANVLTF.